The sample holds many counts of the clone carrying this T cell receptor beta chain. As it was prepared, the TCRbeta library received unique molecular identifiers. TCRdb re-analysed the PCR reads in MiXCR, keeping a single row per CDR3 protein. This sample has 100,000 or so distinct CDR3 sequences; 12% occur once, and the top ten carry approximately 15%. The entry originates in a study of T-cell reconstitution after alpha-beta-depleted transplantation in children. V trimming: 4 bases; J trimming: 8 bases; junction bases outside the gene matches: 7. Germline V gene lookup returns CDR1 SGHRS and CDR2 YFSETQ. The CDR3 loop spans 14 amino acids.

This rearrangement joins TRBV5-1 to TRBJ1-4, with 8 positions matching TRBD1. This clonotype originated in a human donor who donated a stem cell graft to a child with inherited bone marrow failure. The specimen was PBMCs from the stem cell graft donor, collected from the stem cell graft. The CDR3 DNA reads as TGCGCCAGCAGCCCCGACAGGGGAAAGGAAAAACTGTTTTTT. This codes for CASSPDRGKEKLFF.